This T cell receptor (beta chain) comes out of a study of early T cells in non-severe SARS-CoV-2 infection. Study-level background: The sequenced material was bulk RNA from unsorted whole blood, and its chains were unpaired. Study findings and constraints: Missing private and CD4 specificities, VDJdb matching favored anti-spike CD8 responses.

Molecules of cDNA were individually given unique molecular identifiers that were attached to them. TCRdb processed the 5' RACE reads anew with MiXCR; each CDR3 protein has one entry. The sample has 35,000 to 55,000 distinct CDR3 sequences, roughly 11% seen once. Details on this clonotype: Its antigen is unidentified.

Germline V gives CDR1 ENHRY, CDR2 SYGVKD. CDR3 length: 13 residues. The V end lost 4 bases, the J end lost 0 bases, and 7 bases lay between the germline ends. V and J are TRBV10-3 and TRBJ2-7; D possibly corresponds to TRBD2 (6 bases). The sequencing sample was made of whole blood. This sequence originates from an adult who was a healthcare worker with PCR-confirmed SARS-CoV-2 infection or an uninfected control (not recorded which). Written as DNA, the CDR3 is TGTGCCATCAGTGTAGCGGACTCCTACGAGCAGTACTTC. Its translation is CAISVADSYEQYF.